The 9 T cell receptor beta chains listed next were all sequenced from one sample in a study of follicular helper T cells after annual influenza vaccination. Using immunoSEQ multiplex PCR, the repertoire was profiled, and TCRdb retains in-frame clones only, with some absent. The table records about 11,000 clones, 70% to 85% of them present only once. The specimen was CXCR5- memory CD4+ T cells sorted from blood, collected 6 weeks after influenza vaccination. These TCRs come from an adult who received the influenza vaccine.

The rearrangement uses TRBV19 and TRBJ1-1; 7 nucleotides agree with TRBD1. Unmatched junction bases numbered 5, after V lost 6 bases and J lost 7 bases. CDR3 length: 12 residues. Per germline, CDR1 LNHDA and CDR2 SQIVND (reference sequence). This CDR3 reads CASSAGGGEAFF. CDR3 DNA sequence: TGTGCCAGTAGCGCAGGGGGGGGTGAAGCTTTCTTT.

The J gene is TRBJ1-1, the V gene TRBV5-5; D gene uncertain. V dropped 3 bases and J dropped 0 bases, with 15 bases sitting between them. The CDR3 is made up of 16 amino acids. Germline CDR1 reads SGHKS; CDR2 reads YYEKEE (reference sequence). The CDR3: CASSSLGAMMNTEAFF. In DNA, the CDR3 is TGTGCCAGCAGCTCTCTGGGAGCGATGATGAACACTGAAGCTTTCTTT.

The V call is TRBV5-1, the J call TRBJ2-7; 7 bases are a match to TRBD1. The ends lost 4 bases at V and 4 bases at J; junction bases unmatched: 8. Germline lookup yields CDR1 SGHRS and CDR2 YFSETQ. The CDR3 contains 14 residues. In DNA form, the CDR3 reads TGCGCCAGCAGCGTTCAGGACAGGCCTTACGAGCAGTACTTC. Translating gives CASSVQDRPYEQYF.

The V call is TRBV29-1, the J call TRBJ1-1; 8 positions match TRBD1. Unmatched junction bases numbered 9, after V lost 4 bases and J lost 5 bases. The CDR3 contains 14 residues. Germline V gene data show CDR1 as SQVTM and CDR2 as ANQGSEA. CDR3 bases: TGCAGCGTTGGACTTGGACAGGGAGTTACTGAAGCTTTCTTT. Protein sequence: CSVGLGQGVTEAFF.

The DNA of the CDR3 is TGTGCCAGCAGCTTGGATCGCAACTATGGCTACACCTTC. It encodes CASSLDRNYGYTF. The chain recombines TRBV11-2 with TRBJ1-2; no definite D call. Trimming stripped 3 bases from V and 2 bases from J, with 7 bases between. This CDR3 region has 13 residues. The germline gives CDR1 SGHAT, CDR2 FQNNGV.

The CDR3 region has the DNA TGTGCCAGCTCCACCCAGGGTCGCTATGGCTACACCTTC. Its translation is CASSTQGRYGYTF. The V call is TRBV27, the J call TRBJ1-2; TRBD1 might be the D (5 bases). CDR1 is MNHEY and CDR2 is SMNVEV in the germline V gene (reference sequence). The CDR3 has 13 residues. V was trimmed by 8 bases and J by 4 bases, leaving 14 bases between them.

In nucleotides, the CDR3 is TGTGCCAGTAGTATCGGGGGGCTGAAGAACACTGAAGCTTTCTTT. It specifies CASSIGGLKNTEAFF. V is TRBV19 and J is TRBJ1-1; D is perhaps TRBD1 (6 bases). This CDR3 region has 15 residues. Germline loops: CDR1 LNHDA, CDR2 SQIVND (reference sequence). Trimming shortened V by 3 bases and J by 1 base, and 12 bases separated the two germline ends.

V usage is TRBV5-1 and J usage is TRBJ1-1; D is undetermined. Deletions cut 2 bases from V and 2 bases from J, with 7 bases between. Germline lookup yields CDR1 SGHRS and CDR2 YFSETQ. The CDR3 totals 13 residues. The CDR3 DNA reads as TGCGCCAGCAGCTTAGGTGTTAACACTGAAGCTTTCTTT. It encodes CASSLGVNTEAFF.

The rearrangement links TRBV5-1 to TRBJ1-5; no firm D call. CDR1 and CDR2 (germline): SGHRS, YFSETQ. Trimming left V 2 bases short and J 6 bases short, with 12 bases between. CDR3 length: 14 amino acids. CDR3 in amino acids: CASSFSQVVQPQHF. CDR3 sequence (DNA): TGCGCCAGCAGCTTTAGTCAGGTTGTTCAGCCCCAGCATTTT.